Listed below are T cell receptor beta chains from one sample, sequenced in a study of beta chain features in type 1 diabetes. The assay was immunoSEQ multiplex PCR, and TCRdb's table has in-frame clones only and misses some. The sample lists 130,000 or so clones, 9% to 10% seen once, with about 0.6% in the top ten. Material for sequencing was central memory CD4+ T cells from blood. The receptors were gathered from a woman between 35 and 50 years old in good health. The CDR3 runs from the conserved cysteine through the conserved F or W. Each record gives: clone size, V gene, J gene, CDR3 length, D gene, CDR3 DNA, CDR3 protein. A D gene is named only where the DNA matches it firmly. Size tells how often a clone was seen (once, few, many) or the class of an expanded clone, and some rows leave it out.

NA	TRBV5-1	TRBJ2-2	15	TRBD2	TGCGCCAGCAGAACTAGCGGGGGGACCACCGGGGAGCTGTTTTTT	CASRTSGGTTGELFF
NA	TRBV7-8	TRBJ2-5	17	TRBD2	TGTGCCAGCAGCACGGGACTAGCGGGGAGCGCCCAAGAGACCCAGTACTTC	CASSTGLAGSAQETQYF
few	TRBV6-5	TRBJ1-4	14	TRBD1	TGTGCCAGCAGTTACCGACAGGGGAATGAAAAACTGTTTTTT	CASSYRQGNEKLFF
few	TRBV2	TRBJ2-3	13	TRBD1	TGTGCCAGCGGGCAGGGGGACACAGATACGCAGTATTTT	CASGQGDTDTQYF
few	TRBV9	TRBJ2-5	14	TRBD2	TGTGCCAGCAGTAACGAGCGGGGGGGGGAGACCCAGTACTTC	CASSNERGGETQYF
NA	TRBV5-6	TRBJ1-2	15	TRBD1	TGTGCCAGCAGTAGAATCGACAGGGGGCAGTATGGCTACACCTTC	CASSRIDRGQYGYTF
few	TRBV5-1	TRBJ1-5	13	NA	TGCGCCAGCAGCCTGACAGGAGATCAGCCCCAGCATTTT	CASSLTGDQPQHF
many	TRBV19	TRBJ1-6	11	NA	TGTGCCAGTGGAGGGGTGGCCCCCCTCCACTTT	CASGGVAPLHF
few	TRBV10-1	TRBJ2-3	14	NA	TGCGCCAGCAGTGGACTCGATTCCCGGGATACGCAGTATTTT	CASSGLDSRDTQYF
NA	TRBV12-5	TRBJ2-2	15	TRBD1	TGTGCTAGTGCACCAGGGGGAATCAACACCGGGGAGCTGTTTTTT	CASAPGGINTGELFF
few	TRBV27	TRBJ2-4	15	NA	TGTGCCAGCAGTTCGTCAGGGGAAGCCAAAAACATTCAGTACTTC	CASSSSGEAKNIQYF
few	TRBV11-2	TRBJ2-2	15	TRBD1	TGTGCCAGCAGCCGAGACAGGGTCGATACCGGGGAGCTGTTTTTT	CASSRDRVDTGELFF
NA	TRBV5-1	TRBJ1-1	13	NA	TGCGCCAGCAGCCCGTATAGCAACACTGAAGCTTTCTTT	CASSPYSNTEAFF
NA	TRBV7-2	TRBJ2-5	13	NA	TGTGCCAGCAGCTTCCAGGGTCAAGAGACCCAGTACTTC	CASSFQGQETQYF
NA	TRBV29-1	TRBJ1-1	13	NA	TGCAGCGTTGATGGGGCGGTGAACACTGAAGCTTTCTTT	CSVDGAVNTEAFF
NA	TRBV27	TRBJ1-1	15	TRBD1	TGTGCCAGCAGCCCTAGCTTCGACAGGGCCCGGGAAGCTTTCTTT	CASSPSFDRAREAFF
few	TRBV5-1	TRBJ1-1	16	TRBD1	TGCGCCAGCAGCCTCGGGACAGGGGGACCGAACACTGAAGCTTTCTTT	CASSLGTGGPNTEAFF
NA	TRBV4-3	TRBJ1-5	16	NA	TGCGCCAGCAGCCAAGACGTAACAGCGGTGGGGCAGCCCCAGCATTTT	CASSQDVTAVGQPQHF
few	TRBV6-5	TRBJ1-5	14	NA	TGTGCCAGCAGTTCCCGGGACACCAATCAGCCCCAGCATTTT	CASSSRDTNQPQHF
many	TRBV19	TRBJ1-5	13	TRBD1	TGTGCCAGTAGTATAGATCCGACAGGGGCTCAGCATTTT	CASSIDPTGAQHF
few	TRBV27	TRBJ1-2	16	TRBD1	TGTGCCAGCACCACTTTCGAGGACAGGGGGCACGATGGCTACACCTTC	CASTTFEDRGHDGYTF
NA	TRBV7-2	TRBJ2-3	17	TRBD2	TGTGCCAGCAGCTTAATAGCGGGGGGCGCCGAGACAGATACGCAGTATTTT	CASSLIAGGAETDTQYF
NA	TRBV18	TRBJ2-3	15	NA	TGTGCCAGCTCACCACCGAGGGTAGCGACAGATACGCAGTATTTT	CASSPPRVATDTQYF
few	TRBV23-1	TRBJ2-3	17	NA	TGCGCCAGCAGTCAAGGCGGCAGAGCCATTACTACAGATACGCAGTATTTT	CASSQGGRAITTDTQYF
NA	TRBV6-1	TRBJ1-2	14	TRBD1	TGTGCCAGCACCCCCGGACAGGGGATGAGTGGCTACACCTTC	CASTPGQGMSGYTF
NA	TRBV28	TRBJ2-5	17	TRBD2	TGTGCCAGCAGCCCCCCCGGTAGCGGGGGGGCCGGTGAGACCCAGTACTTC	CASSPPGSGGAGETQYF
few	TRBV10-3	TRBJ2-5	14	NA	TGTGCCATCTGCCCCGGCAGGGGGGAAGAGACCCAGTACTTC	CAICPGRGEETQYF
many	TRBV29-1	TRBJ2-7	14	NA	TGCAGCGCCTGGGGCACAGGGGCGGGGTACGAGCAGTACTTC	CSAWGTGAGYEQYF
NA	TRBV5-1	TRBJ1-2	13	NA	TGCGCCAGCAGCGAGGGCGACCAGTATGGCTACACCTTC	CASSEGDQYGYTF
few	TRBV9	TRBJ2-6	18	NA	TGTGCCAGCAGCGTAGGGGTTAGCGGAAACTCTGGGGCCAACGTCCTGACTTTC	CASSVGVSGNSGANVLTF
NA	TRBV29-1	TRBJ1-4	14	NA	TGCAGCGTTGCCCTTACGGGGGTAGGAGAAAAACTGTTTTTT	CSVALTGVGEKLFF
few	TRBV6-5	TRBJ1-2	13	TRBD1	TGTGCCAGCAGTTACAGGGGGCCCTATGGCTACACCTTC	CASSYRGPYGYTF
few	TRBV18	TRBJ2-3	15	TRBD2	TGTGCCAGCTCACCAGTGCGGGGGGGCACAGATACGCAGTATTTT	CASSPVRGGTDTQYF
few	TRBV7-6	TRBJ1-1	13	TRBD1	TGTGCCAGCAGCAAGGGGACAGGGACTGAAGCTTTCTTT	CASSKGTGTEAFF
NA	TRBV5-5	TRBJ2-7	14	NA	TGTGCCAGCAGCTGGGGCCACAGGGAAAACGAGCAGTACTTC	CASSWGHRENEQYF
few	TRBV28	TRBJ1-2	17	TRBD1	TGTGCCAGCTATCCCGGGACGACAGGGAGCCGGAACTATGGCTACACCTTC	CASYPGTTGSRNYGYTF
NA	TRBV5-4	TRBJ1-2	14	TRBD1	TGTGCCAGCAGCTCACCCGGACAGGGTCTTGGCTACACCTTC	CASSSPGQGLGYTF
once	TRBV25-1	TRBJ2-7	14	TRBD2	TGTGCCAGCAGTGATCCGGGGGGGGGCTACGAGCAGTACTTC	CASSDPGGGYEQYF
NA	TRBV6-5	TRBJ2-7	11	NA	TGTGCCAGCCTATCCAACTACGAGCAGTACTTC	CASLSNYEQYF
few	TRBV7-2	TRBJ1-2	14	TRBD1	TGTGCCAGCAGCGTAGGACAGGGCGCCATGAGCTACACCTTC	CASSVGQGAMSYTF
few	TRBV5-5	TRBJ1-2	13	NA	TGTGCCAGCAGCTTGTTTCAGGGCGATGGCTACACCTTC	CASSLFQGDGYTF
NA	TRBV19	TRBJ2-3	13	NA	TGTGCCACCCTCGCGACGGGGTTGGATACGCAGTATTTT	CATLATGLDTQYF
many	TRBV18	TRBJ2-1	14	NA	TGTGCCAGCTCACCACCTCAGGGGCACAATGAGCAGTTCTTC	CASSPPQGHNEQFF
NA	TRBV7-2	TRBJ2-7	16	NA	TGTGCCAGCAGCTCCCCCCTGGGGGGGCGTCCTCACGAGCAGTACTTC	CASSSPLGGRPHEQYF
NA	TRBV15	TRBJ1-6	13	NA	TGTGCCACCAGCAGAGATCAGGGATCACCCCTCCACTTT	CATSRDQGSPLHF
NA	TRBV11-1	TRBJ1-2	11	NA	TGTGCCAGCAGCTCCAGAGGCGGCTACACCTTC	CASSSRGGYTF
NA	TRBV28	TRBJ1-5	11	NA	TGTGCCAGCAGCTTGCGTTTCACCCAGCATTTT	CASSLRFTQHF
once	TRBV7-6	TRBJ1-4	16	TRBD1	TGTGCCAGCAGCCCTACCGCGCCGACAGGGGATGAAAAACTGTTTTTT	CASSPTAPTGDEKLFF
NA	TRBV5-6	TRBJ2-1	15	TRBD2	TGTGCCAGCAGGTTAGCGGGGGGGCCCTACAATGAGCAGTTCTTC	CASRLAGGPYNEQFF
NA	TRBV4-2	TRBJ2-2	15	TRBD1	TGTGCCAGCAGCATTCGGACAGGGAACACCGGGGAGCTGTTTTTT	CASSIRTGNTGELFF
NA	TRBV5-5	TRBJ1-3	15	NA	TGTGCCAGCAGCTTATACTGGGGGCCGGGAAACACCATATATTTT	CASSLYWGPGNTIYF
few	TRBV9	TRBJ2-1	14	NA	TGTGCCAGCAGCGCTGGACAGTCCTACAATGAGCAGTTCTTC	CASSAGQSYNEQFF
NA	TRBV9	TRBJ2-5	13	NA	TGTGCCAGCAGCGAGAGGCTCGGAGAGACCCAGTACTTC	CASSERLGETQYF
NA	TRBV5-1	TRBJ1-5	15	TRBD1	TGCGCCAGCAGCTCGACAGGGGATTGGGATCAGCCCCAGCATTTT	CASSSTGDWDQPQHF
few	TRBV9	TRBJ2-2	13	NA	TGTGCCAGCAGCGTAGCAGTCGCCGGGGAGCTGTTTTTT	CASSVAVAGELFF